This paragraph reports one T cell receptor beta chain. This clonotype appeared a few times. Its target antigen remains unknown. The input lacks base qualities; no much larger clone sits a single base away. The CDR3 contains 13 residues, cysteine and phenylalanine counted. Only CDR3 DNA remains: 39 bases, in frame from the first base. The germline V gene encodes CDR1 MNHEY and CDR2 SVGAGI. The sample is drawn from a study of blood T cells in healthy people across ages (dated by TCRdb to about 2015). General notes on the study: In model experiments, template switching captured about one uniquely barcoded TCR beta cDNA molecule for every two T cells. Using deep sequencing normalized with unique cDNA molecular identifiers, the study measured how TCR beta repertoire diversity changes with age. Donors were grouped into four age groups: young (average roughly 17 years), middle-aged (approximately 41), aged (around 60) and long-lived (approximately 82). The study analyzed two additional independent replicas of 1 million unique cDNA reads from the same blood draw for two donors, one aged 18 to 29 and one aged 80 or older.

To prepare the library, 5' RACE was applied. The run used an Illumina HiSeq 2500. The second PCR ran for roughly 7 to 11 cycles and used a J-beta primer mix along with a sample-barcoded 5' primer. A template-switch 5' adaptor carrying 12 random nucleotides introduced a unique molecular identifier onto each TCR beta cDNA molecule. Each sample yielded at least 2.5 million CDR3-containing paired-end reads. The Mint cDNA synthesis kit, primed by a TRBC-specific oligonucleotide, was used to synthesize first-strand cDNA from all RNA. Following uracil-DNA glycosylase treatment, all cDNA underwent a first 18-cycle PCR with the universal primers M1SS and BC2_uni_R. In the paper's pipeline: Normalization of each sample was performed by random selection of 1 million high-quality reads, each carrying a distinct molecular identifier. Instead of being binned into consensus sequences, reads that shared molecular identifiers were thrown out. MiTCR, with a Q25 quality threshold and the strictest error-elimination algorithm, was used for CDR3 identification, clonotype clustering and error correction. Lower-bound total TCR beta diversity was estimated with a nonparametric unseen species model using Euler transformation. TCRdb's own reprocessing of the public reads used fastp at Q25 and MiXCR and kept productive beta chains. Every distinct CDR3 protein forms one entry, paired with its most common genes and DNA. TCRdb's processing, not the study's, gives the V and J calls here. In this sample the table shows about 800,000 distinct CDR3 sequences, roughly 25% of which occur a single time. The top ten clonotypes cover approximately 3.7% of the sample.

What the authors observed across the whole study: Bulk unsorted PBMC profiling prevented conclusive comparison of naive and antigen-experienced compartments. Observed TCR beta diversity per million T cells fell roughly linearly with age, and a significant reduction was already apparent by age about 38. Observed TCR beta diversity correlated strongly with the percentage of naive T cells measured by flow cytometry. Compared with the aged group, the long-lived group had more naive CD4+ T cells, fewer expanded clones and increased TCR diversity, a pattern suggesting age selection. The CMV infection status of donors was not known, potentially confounding age-related changes in expanded clonotypes. Estimates of total diversity from one million sequenced T cells were regarded as lower bounds and underestimates.

Systemically healthy Caucasian individuals from Russia, 35 to 40 in total and aged about 6 to 90 years, were included as donors. Each donor gave around 9 milliliters of peripheral blood, collected into EDTA-treated Vacutainer tubes. Ficoll-Paque density-gradient centrifugation was used to isolate PBMCs, with at least 6.5 million per sample. Total RNA, at least 6 micrograms per sample, was extracted from PBMCs with Trizol reagent. For every donor, flow cytometry on a PBMC aliquot measured the percentage of naive CD45RAhigh/CD27high T cells. These data were also reused for a study on T cells of mothers and their children. Per the second study: Nine systemically healthy Caucasian individuals, comprising three mothers and their six children, were included as donors. cDNA synthesis used all of the extracted RNA, with roughly 1.6 ug of RNA in each 15 ul reaction. In the second PCR, the M1S primer introduced both the sample barcodes and 2-4 random nucleotides. Each mother yielded over 9.5 million TCR beta CDR3 reads and each child some 3 million reads. Thymic selection similarly shapes TCR recombination output in related and unrelated pairs, with minor effect from inherited differences. Related mother-child pairs always showed normalized repertoire overlap that was slightly higher than in unrelated mother-child pairs, though the difference was never significant. Persistent microchimeric T cell clones were not detected, at a sensitivity of 95 to 100 clones per million clonotypes. In the study, deep NGS was used to compare the TCR beta repertoires of mothers and children, and features distinguishing related mother-child pairs from unrelated individuals were sought. Mothers averaged roughly 40 +/- 4 years of age and children averaged approximately 12 +/- 4 years. Libraries were sequenced on Illumina HiSeq 2000 with 100+100 nt paired-end reads after adapter ligation with NEBNext reagents. To prevent cross-contamination, the mother and child libraries were prepared one month apart and sequenced in separate runs. For each donor, between about 500,000 and 2,200,000 distinct TCR beta clonotypes were identified. Naive TCR beta clonotypes were estimated from low-frequency clonotypes matched to each donor's FACS-determined naive share, without sorting.

The sequenced sample consisted of blood. The V gene is TRBV6-5 and the J gene is TRBJ2-5; TRBD1 agrees with 9 junctional bases. The end of the DNA aligns better with TRBJ2-7, so the J call may be wrong. This sequence originates from a boy under 18 in good health. The CDR3 is CASKRDRDYEQYF. DNA sequence: TGTGCCAGCAAGCGGGACAGGGATTACGAGCAGTACTTC.